The present entry profiles one T cell receptor beta chain with its context. Antigen specificity is unknown. Per the germline V gene, CDR1 is ENHRY and CDR2 is SYGVKD. The V gene end was trimmed by 6 bases and the J gene end by 4 bases; junction bases not matched to a gene: 9. This CDR3 spans 16 amino acids. MiXCR, run by TCRdb on the RT-PCR reads, gives a single entry per CDR3 protein. The data show roughly 700,000 distinct CDR3 sequences, around a sixth seen once. This sample stems from a study of response to subunit inactivated influenza vaccine. Study-wide findings and caveats: A suggestion made by the authors is that each seasonal influenza vaccination recruits few new T cells.

The rearrangement uses TRBV10-3 and TRBJ1-3, with 10 bases that match TRBD1. The clonotype comes from a man over 45 who received an inactivated influenza vaccine. This material consisted of PBMCs from blood, taken less than 13 days after vaccination. This chain's CDR3 is CAIRETDRGHGNTIYF. The DNA for the CDR3 is TGTGCCATCAGGGAGACCGACAGGGGGCACGGAAACACCATATATTTT.